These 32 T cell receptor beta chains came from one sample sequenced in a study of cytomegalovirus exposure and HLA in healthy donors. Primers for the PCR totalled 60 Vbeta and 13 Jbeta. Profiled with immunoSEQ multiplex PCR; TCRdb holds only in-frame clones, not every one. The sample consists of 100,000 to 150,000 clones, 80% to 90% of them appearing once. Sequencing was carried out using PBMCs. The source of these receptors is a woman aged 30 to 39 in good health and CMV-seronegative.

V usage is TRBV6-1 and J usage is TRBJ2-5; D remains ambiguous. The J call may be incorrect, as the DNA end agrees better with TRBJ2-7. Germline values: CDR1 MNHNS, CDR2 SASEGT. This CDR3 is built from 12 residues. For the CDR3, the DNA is TGTGCCAGCAGCCCTCGATCCTACGAGCAGTACTTC. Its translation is CASSPRSYEQYF.

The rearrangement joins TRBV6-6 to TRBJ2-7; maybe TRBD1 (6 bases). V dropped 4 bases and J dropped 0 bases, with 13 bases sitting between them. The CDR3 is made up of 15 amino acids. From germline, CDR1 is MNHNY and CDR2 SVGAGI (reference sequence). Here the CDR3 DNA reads TGTGCCAGCAGTTTAGACAGGAGGAGCTCCTACGAGCAGTACTTC. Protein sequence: CASSLDRRSSYEQYF.

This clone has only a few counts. DNA of the CDR3: TGTGCCAGCAGTACCGGGACAGGTTTGTCGAACTATGGCTACACCTTC. Translated: CASSTGTGLSNYGYTF. The gene calls are TRBV14 and TRBJ1-2; TRBD1 matches at 8 bases. V shed 6 bases and J 2 bases; nucleotides not matched to a gene: 11. The CDR3 spans 16 residues. CDR1 and CDR2 (germline): SGHDN, FVKESK.

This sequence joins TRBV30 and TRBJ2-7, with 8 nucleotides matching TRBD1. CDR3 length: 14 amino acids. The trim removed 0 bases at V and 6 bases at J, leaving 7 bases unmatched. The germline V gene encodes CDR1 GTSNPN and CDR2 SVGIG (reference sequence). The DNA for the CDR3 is TGTGCCTGGAGTGTGAGGACAGGGAGTCTCGAGCAGTACTTC. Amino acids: CAWSVRTGSLEQYF.

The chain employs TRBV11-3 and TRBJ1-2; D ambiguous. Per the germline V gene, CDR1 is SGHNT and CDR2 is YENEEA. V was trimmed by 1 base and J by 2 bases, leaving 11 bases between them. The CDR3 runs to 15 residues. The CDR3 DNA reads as TGTGCCAGCAGCTTAGTGCTTGAGGGAAACTATGGCTACACCTTC. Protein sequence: CASSLVLEGNYGYTF.

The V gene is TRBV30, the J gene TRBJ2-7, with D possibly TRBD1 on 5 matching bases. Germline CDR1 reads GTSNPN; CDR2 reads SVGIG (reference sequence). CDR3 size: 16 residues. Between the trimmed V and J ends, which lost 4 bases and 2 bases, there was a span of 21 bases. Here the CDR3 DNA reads TGTGCCTGGATCCGAAGGGGCAACCTCGGCACCTACGAGCAGTACTTC. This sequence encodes CAWIRRGNLGTYEQYF.

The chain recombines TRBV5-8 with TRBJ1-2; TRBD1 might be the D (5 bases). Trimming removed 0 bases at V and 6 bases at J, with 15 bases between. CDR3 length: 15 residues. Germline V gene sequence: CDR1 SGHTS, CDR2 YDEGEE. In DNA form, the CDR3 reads TGTGCCAGCAGCTTGGTAGCGCGGGGGGTTCATGGCTACACCTTC. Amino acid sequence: CASSLVARGVHGYTF.

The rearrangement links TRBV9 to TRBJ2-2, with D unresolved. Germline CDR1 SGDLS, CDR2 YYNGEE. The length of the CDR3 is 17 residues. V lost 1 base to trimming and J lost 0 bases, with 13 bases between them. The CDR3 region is CASSVHKESPNTGELFF. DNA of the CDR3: TGTGCCAGCAGCGTACACAAAGAATCACCGAACACCGGGGAGCTGTTTTTT.

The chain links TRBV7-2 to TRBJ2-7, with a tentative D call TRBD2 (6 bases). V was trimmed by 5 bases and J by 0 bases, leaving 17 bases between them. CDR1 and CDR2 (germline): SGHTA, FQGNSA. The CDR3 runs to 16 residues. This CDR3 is CASSLTAGLSSYEQYF. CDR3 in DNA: TGTGCCAGCAGCCTCACAGCGGGCTTGAGCTCCTACGAGCAGTACTTC. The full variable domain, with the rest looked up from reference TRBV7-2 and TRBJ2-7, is GAGVSQSPSNKVTEKGKDVELRCDPISGHTALYWYRQSLGQGLEFLIYFQGNSAPDKSGLPSDRFSAERTGGSVSTLTIQRTQQEDSAVYLCASSLTAGLSSYEQYFGPGTRLTVT.

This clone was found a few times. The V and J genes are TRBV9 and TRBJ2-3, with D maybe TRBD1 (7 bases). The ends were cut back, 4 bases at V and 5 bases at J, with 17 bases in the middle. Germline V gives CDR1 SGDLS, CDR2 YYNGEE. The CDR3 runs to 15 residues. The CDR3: CASSPTGAGKDTQYF. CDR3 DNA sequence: TGTGCCAGCAGCCCAACAGGGGCGGGGAAAGATACGCAGTATTTT.

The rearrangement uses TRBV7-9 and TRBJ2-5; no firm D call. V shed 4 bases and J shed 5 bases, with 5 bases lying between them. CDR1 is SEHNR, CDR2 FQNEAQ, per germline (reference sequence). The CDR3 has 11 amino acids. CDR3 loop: CASSSRETQYF. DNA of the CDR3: TGTGCCAGCAGCTCCCGGGAGACCCAGTACTTC.

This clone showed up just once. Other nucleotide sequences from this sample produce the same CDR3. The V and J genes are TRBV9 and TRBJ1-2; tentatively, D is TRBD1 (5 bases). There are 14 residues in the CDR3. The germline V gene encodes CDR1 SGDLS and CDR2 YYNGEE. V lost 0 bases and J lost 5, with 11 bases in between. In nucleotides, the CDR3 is TGTGCCAGCAGCGTAGGGGGCGGGGATTATGGCTACACCTTC. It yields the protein CASSVGGGDYGYTF.

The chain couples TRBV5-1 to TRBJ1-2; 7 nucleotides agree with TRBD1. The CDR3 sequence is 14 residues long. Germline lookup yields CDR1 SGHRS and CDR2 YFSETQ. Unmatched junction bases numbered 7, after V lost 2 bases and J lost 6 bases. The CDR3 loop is CASSLGGAADGYTF. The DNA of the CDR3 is TGCGCCAGCAGCTTAGGGGGCGCGGCCGATGGCTACACCTTC. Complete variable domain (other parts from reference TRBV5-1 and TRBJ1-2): KAGVTQTPRYLIKTRGQQVTLSCSPISGHRSVSWYQQTPGQGLQFLFEYFSETQRNKGNFPGRFSGRQFSNSRSEMNVSTLELGDSALYLCASSLGGAADGYTFGSGTRLTVV.

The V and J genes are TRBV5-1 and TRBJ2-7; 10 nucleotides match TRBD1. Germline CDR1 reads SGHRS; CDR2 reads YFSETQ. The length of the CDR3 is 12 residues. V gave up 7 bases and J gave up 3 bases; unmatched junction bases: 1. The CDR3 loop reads CASDRGRYEQYF. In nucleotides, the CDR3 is TGCGCCAGCGACAGGGGGCGCTACGAGCAGTACTTC.

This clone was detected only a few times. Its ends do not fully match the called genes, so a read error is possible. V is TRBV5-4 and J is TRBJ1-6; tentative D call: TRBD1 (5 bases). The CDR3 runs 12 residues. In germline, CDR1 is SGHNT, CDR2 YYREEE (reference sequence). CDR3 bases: TGTGCCGGCAGGGTAGATAATTCACCCCTCCACTTT. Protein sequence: CAGRVDNSPLHF.

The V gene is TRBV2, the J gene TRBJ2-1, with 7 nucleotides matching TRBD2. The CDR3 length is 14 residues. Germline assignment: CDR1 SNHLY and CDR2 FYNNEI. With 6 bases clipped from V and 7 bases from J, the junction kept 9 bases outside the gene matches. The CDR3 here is CASRYGGRGNEQFF. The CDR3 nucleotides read TGTGCCAGCAGGTACGGAGGGAGGGGAAATGAGCAGTTCTTC.

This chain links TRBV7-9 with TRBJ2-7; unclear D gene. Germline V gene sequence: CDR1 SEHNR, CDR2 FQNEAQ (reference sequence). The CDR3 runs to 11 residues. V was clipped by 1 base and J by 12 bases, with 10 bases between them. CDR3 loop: CASSLESFSYF. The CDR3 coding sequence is TGTGCCAGCAGCTTAGAGAGCTTCTCGTACTTC. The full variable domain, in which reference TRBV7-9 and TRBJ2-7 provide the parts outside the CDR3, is DTGVSQNPRHKITKRGQNVTFRCDPISEHNRLYWYRQTLGQGPEFLTYFQNEAQLEKSRLLSDRFSAERPKGSFSTLEIQRTEQGDSAMYLCASSLESFSYFGPGTRLTVT.

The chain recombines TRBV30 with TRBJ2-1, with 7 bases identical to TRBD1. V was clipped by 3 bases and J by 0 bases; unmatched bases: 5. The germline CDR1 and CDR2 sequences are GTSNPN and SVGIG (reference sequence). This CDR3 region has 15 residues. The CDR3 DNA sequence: TGTGCCTGGAGCCGGGGACAGTTCTCCTACAATGAGCAGTTCTTC. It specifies CAWSRGQFSYNEQFF.

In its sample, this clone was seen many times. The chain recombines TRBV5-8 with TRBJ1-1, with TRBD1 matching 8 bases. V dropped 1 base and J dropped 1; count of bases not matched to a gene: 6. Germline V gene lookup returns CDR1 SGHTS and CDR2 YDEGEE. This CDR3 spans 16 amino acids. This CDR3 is CASSLLGQGGNTEAFF. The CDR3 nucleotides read TGTGCCAGCAGCTTGCTAGGACAGGGTGGGAACACTGAAGCTTTCTTT.

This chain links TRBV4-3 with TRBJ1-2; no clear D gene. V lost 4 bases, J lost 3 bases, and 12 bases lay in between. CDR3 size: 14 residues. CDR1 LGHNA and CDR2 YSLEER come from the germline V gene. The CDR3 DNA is TGCGCCAGCAGCCCCGCGGCGACCCACTATGGCTACACCTTC. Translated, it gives CASSPAATHYGYTF.

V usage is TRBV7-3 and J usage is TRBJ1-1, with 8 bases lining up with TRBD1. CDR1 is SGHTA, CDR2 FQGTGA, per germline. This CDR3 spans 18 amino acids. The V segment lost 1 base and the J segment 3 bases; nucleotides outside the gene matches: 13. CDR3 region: CASSLNTWGQVWDTEAFF. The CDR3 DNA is TGTGCCAGCAGCTTAAATACCTGGGGACAGGTTTGGGACACTGAAGCTTTCTTT.

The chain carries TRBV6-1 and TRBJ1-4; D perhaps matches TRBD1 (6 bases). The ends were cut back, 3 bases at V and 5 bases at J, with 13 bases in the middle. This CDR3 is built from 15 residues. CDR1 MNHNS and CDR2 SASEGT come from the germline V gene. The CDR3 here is CASSERTGSNEKLFF. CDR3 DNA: TGTGCCAGCAGTGAGAGAACAGGGTCGAATGAAAAACTGTTTTTT.

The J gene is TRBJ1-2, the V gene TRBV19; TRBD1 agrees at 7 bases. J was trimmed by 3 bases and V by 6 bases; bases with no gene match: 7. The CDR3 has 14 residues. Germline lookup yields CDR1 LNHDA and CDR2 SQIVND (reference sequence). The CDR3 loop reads CASSPGTADYGYTF. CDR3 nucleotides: TGTGCCAGTAGCCCCGGGACAGCTGACTATGGCTACACCTTC. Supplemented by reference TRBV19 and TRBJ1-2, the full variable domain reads DGGITQSPKYLFRKEGQNVTLSCEQNLNHDAMYWYRQDPGQGLRLIYYSQIVNDFQKGDIAEGYSVSREKKESFPLTVTSAQKNPTAFYLCASSPGTADYGYTFGSGTRLTVV.

CDR3: CASRLGQGDQPQHF. The CDR3 bases are TGTGCCAGCAGACTCGGACAGGGAGATCAGCCCCAGCATTTT. The chain employs TRBV6-5 and TRBJ1-5, with 8 bases fitting TRBD1. Germline CDR1 is MNHEY and CDR2 is SVGAGI. Trimming took 6 bases from V and 5 from J; bases not matched to a gene: 6. The CDR3 runs 14 residues.

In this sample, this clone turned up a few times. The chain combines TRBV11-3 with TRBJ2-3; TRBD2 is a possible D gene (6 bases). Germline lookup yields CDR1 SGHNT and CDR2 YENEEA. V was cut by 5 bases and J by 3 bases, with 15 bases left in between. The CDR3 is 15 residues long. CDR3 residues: CASSTLTEGTDTQYF. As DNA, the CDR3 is TGTGCCAGCAGCACCCTGACGGAGGGAACAGATACGCAGTATTTT.

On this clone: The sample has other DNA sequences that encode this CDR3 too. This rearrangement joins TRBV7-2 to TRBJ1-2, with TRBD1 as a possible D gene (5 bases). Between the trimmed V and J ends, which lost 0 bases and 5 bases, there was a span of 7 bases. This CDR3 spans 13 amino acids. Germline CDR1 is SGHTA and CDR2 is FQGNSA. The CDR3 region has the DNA TGTGCCAGCAGCTTAGCGACAGATTATGGCTACACCTTC. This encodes CASSLATDYGYTF.

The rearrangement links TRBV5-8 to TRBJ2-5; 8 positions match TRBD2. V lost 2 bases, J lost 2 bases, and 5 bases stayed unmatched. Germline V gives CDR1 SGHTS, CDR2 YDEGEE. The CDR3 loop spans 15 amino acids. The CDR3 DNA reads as TGTGCCAGCAGCTTCAGCGGGGGTGATCAAGAGACCCAGTACTTC. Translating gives CASSFSGGDQETQYF. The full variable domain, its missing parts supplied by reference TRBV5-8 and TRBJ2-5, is EAGVTQSPTHLIKTRGQQATLRCSPISGHTSVYWYQQALGLGLQFLLWYDEGEERNRGNFPPRFSGRQFPNYSSELNVNALELEDSALYLCASSFSGGDQETQYFGPGTRLLVL.

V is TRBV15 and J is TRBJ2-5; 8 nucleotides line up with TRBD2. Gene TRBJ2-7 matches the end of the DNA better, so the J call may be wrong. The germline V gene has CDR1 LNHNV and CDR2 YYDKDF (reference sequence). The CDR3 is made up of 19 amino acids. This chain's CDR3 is CATSRAGSPGTSFIHEQYF. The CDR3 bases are TGTGCCACCAGCAGAGCCGGGTCCCCCGGGACTAGTTTTATTCACGAGCAGTACTTC.

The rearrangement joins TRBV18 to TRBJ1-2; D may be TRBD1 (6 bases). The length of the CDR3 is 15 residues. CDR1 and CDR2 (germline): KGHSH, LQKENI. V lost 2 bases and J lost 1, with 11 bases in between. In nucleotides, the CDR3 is TGTGCCAGCTCACCATTGACAGGTTTTAACTATGGCTACACCTTC. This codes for CASSPLTGFNYGYTF.

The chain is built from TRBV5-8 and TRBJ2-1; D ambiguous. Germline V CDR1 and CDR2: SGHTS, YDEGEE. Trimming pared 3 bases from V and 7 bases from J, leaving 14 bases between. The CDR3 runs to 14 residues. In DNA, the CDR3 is TGTGCCAGCAGCTCACCACCTAGTAGAAATGAGCAGTTCTTC. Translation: CASSSPPSRNEQFF.

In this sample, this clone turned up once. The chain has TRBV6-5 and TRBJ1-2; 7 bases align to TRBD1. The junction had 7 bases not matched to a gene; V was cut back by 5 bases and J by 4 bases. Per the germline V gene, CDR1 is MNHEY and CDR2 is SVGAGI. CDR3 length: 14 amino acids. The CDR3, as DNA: TGTGCCAGCAGTCCCCTGGCAGGGGGCTATGGCTACACCTTC. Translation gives CASSPLAGGYGYTF.

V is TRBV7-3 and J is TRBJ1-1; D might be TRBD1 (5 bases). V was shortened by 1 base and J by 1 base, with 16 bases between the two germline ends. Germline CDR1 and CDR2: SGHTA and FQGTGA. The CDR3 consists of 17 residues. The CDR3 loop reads CASSLNPLGHPNTEAFF. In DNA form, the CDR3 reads TGTGCCAGCAGCTTAAACCCCTTGGGGCACCCGAACACTGAAGCTTTCTTT.